This T cell receptor (beta chain) was found in a study of blood T cell repertoires in COVID-19. Across the study: The study drew acute and convalescent COVID-19 samples from the United States, Italy and Spain. Sources were T cells, B-cell-depleted T cells, or PBMCs; the material itself was cDNA or gDNA.

In the source study's methods: Using reference gene primer amplification, nucleated cell counts were estimated. The table came from immunoSEQ multiplex PCR; TCRdb's copy has only in-frame clones and leaves some out. That table is the source of V, J and clone size, and D and trimming were worked out from the DNA. The table lists under 250,000 clones, 81% of them singletons. The germline V gene encodes CDR1 SGHDN and CDR2 FVKESK. The junction had 1 base not matched to a gene; V was cut back by 4 bases and J by 2 bases. The length of the CDR3 is 14 residues. The chain uses TRBV14 and TRBJ1-5; 8 bases fit TRBD1. Sample: peripheral blood. The clonotype comes from a woman older than 75 with acute or convalescent COVID-19. The CDR3 nucleotides read TGTGCCAGCAGCCTGACAGGGGGCAATCAGCCCCAGCATTTT. This gives the protein CASSLTGGNQPQHF.